This entry describes one T cell receptor beta chain. This sample was included in a study of cytomegalovirus exposure and HLA in healthy donors. CDR3 size: 13 residues. The germline V gene has CDR1 GTSNPN and CDR2 SVGIG (reference sequence). Trimming removed 3 bases at V and 3 bases at J, with 11 bases between. Assay: immunoSEQ multiplex PCR; the TCRdb copy retains only in-frame clones and omits some. Seen here are about 74,000 clones, 90% to 95% observed once, and the top ten hold around 1.9%. Sample: PBMCs. This receptor was obtained from a woman younger than 30 in good health and CMV-seropositive. The gene calls are TRBV30 and TRBJ1-1; D call uncertain. This CDR3 is CAWSAWRDTEAFF. For the CDR3, the DNA is TGTGCCTGGAGCGCCTGGAGGGACACTGAAGCTTTCTTT.